Detailed here is one TCR beta chain. Its antigen is currently unknown. The data belong to a study of T-cell reconstitution after alpha-beta-depleted transplantation in children. Study outcomes and limitations: TCRbeta diversity was high at day 60 in some patients (a result of surviving recipient T cells and thymic progenitors). T cells produced anew were the main source of T-cell counts and diversity one year after transplant. Two months or so post-transplant, alpha-beta T cells reportedly derived from several hundred expanded graft clones.

Molecular barcoding with unique molecular identifiers was used for the TCRbeta library. Each CDR3 protein is one row after TCRdb ran MiXCR on the PCR reads. The table lists about 580,000 distinct CDR3 sequences, about 21% of them singletons, with over 12% in the top ten. The V gene lost 1 base and the J gene lost 0 bases, with 6 bases spanning the gap. From germline, CDR1 is MDHEN and CDR2 SYDVKM. This CDR3 has 14 amino acids. This clonotype was obtained from a boy under three years old who had a stem cell transplant for acute myeloid leukemia, so the T cells may come from the graft donor. Sequencing used PBMCs, mostly from graft donor cells, obtained 360 days after TCRalphabeta/CD19-depleted stem cell transplant. The chain recombines TRBV28 with TRBJ2-5, with D perhaps TRBD1 (5 bases). The CDR3 coding sequence is TGTGCCAGCAGTTTATTCAGGGACCAAGAGACCCAGTACTTC. Residues: CASSLFRDQETQYF.